The 31 T cell receptor beta chains below all came from one sample that was sequenced in a study of blood T cell repertoires in COVID-19. Profiling relied on immunoSEQ multiplex PCR, and the TCRdb table lists in-frame clones only, not all of them. The sample comprises 200,000 to 250,000 clones, around four fifths of which are singletons, and about 15% rests with the top ten. Input material: PBMCs or T cells enriched from blood (not recorded which). These receptors were taken from a middle-aged man who had recovered from COVID-19.

V gene TRBV3-1 (or the pseudogene TRBV3-2) combines with J gene TRBJ1-6; D ambiguous. V lost 4 bases to trimming and J lost 11 bases, with 15 bases between them. The CDR3 is made up of 14 amino acids. CDR1 and CDR2 (germline): LGHDT, YNNKEL (reference sequence). CDR3 loop: CASSPTEGRTPLHF. In nucleotides, the CDR3 is TGTGCCAGCAGCCCGACCGAGGGTAGGACACCCCTCCACTTT.

Comments on this clone: Since the CDR3 does not end with the conserved phenylalanine or tryptophan, this likely comes from a read error. The DNA is omitted, as the CDR3 cannot be located on it reliably, and the CDR3 follows TCRdb's listing. This chain links TRBV28 with TRBJ1-2; the tabulated D call, TRBD1, remains unverified against the DNA. The CDR3 adds up to 12 amino acids, both ends counted. Germline CDR1 reads MDHEN; CDR2 reads SYDVKM. The CDR3 is CASSDFSGQPFI.

The chain is built from TRBV10-3 and TRBJ1-3; no clear D gene. The germline CDR1 and CDR2 sequences are ENHRY and SYGVKD. With 2 bases removed from V and 2 bases from J, the gap between germline ends came to 16 bases. The CDR3 has 17 residues. For the CDR3, the DNA is TGTGCCATCAGTGAGCCGGGTGCCAACCTTCCTGGAAACACCATATATTTT. Its translation is CAISEPGANLPGNTIYF.

This clone has a handful of counts. The rearrangement links TRBV19 to TRBJ1-2, with D unresolved. Between the trimmed V and J ends, which lost 6 bases and 0 bases, there was a span of 20 bases. The CDR3 contains 17 residues. The germline CDR1 and CDR2 sequences are LNHDA and SQIVND (reference sequence). CDR3 protein: CASRFRATLLTNYGYTF. The CDR3 DNA reads TGTGCCAGTAGGTTCCGAGCTACTCTACTTACTAACTATGGCTACACCTTC.

V gene TRBV11-2 combines with J gene TRBJ1-1; D unresolved. The CDR3 covers 15 residues. V was pared by 0 bases and J by 10 bases, with 18 bases between. Looked up from germline, CDR1 is SGHAT and CDR2 is FQNNGV. The CDR3 protein is CASSLDPWKGGGAFF. DNA of the CDR3: TGTGCCAGCAGCTTAGATCCTTGGAAGGGTGGAGGAGCTTTCTTT.

The rearrangement joins TRBV7-2 to TRBJ1-2; TRBD1 agrees at 10 bases. This CDR3 has 13 amino acids. From germline, CDR1 is SGHTA and CDR2 FQGNSA. V shed 5 bases and J 8 bases; nucleotides not matched to a gene: 5. The CDR3 DNA is TGTGCCAGCAGCATGGGACAGGGGAAAGGCTACACCTTC. The encoded protein is CASSMGQGKGYTF. Combining the CDR3 with reference TRBV7-2 and TRBJ1-2 gives the whole variable domain GAGVSQSPSNKVTEKGKDVELRCDPISGHTALYWYRQSLGQGLEFLIYFQGNSAPDKSGLPSDRFSAERTGGSVSTLTIQRTQQEDSAVYLCASSMGQGKGYTFGSGTRLTVV.

This clone has just a few counts. V gene TRBV9 combines with J gene TRBJ2-7; 10 nucleotides match TRBD1. The CDR3 is 16 amino acids. Germline V gives CDR1 SGDLS, CDR2 YYNGEE. V dropped 0 bases and J dropped 1; count of bases not matched to a gene: 4. The CDR3 spells CASSVGDRGISYEQYF. The CDR3 nucleotides read TGTGCCAGCAGCGTAGGGGACAGGGGCATATCCTACGAGCAGTACTTC.

The gene calls are TRBV7-2 and TRBJ1-1, with 8 bases lining up with TRBD1. Germline CDR1 reads SGHTA; CDR2 reads FQGNSA. This CDR3 has 17 amino acids. Germline trimming cut 1 base from V and 5 bases from J; bases unmatched to any gene: 12. DNA for the CDR3: TGTGCCAGCAGCTTAGTTAGCACAGGGGGGAGACGAACTGAAGCTTTCTTT. This encodes CASSLVSTGGRRTEAFF.

The rearrangement joins TRBV5-4 to TRBJ1-3, with a possible D match to TRBD1 (6 bases). Deletions cut 3 bases from V and 4 bases from J, with 14 bases between. Germline CDR1 is SGHNT and CDR2 is YYREEE (reference sequence). The CDR3 is 15 residues long. The CDR3 loop is CASSWGRTAGNTIYF. Written as DNA, the CDR3 is TGTGCCAGCAGCTGGGGACGGACAGCCGGAAACACCATATATTTT.

This chain uses TRBV28 with TRBJ2-3; 9 bases map to TRBD1. CDR3 length: 14 residues. J lost 6 bases, V lost 6 bases, and 7 bases had no gene match. CDR1 is MDHEN, CDR2 SYDVKM, per germline. For the CDR3, the DNA is TGTGCCAGCAGCCGGGACAGGGAAATGGATACGCAGTATTTT. It specifies CASSRDREMDTQYF. Full variable domain (rest looked up from reference TRBV28 and TRBJ2-3): DVKVTQSSRYLVKRTGEKVFLECVQDMDHENMFWYRQDPGLGLRLIYFSYDVKMKEKGDIPEGYSVSREKKERFSLILESASTNQTSMYLCASSRDREMDTQYFGPGTRLTVL.

The rearrangement uses TRBV2 and TRBJ2-2; 11 bases map to TRBD1. V dropped 6 bases and J dropped 4; count of bases not matched to a gene: 7. This CDR3 has 16 residues. CDR1 SNHLY and CDR2 FYNNEI come from the germline V gene. The CDR3 nucleotides are TGTGCCAGCAGGGGAGGACAGGGGGCAAGCACCGGGGAGCTGTTTTTT. Translating gives CASRGGQGASTGELFF.

CDR3 residues: CASSPTTSGGANEQFF. DNA of the CDR3: TGCGCCAGCAGCCCTACGACTAGCGGGGGGGCAAATGAGCAGTTCTTC. The chain uses TRBV4-1 and TRBJ2-1, with TRBD2 matching 14 bases. With 4 bases clipped from V and 7 bases from J, the junction kept 6 bases outside the gene matches. CDR3 length: 16 residues. Per germline, CDR1 MGHRA and CDR2 YSYEKL.

The chain links TRBV11-2 to TRBJ1-1; 7 bases line up with TRBD1. This CDR3 comprises 12 residues. The germline V gene has CDR1 SGHAT and CDR2 FQNNGV. The V gene end was trimmed by 5 bases and the J gene end by 7 bases; junction bases not matched to a gene: 4. In nucleotides, the CDR3 is TGTGCCAGCAGCACACAGGGGAATGAAGCTTTCTTT. Translation: CASSTQGNEAFF.

The J gene is TRBJ2-3, the V gene TRBV30, with D unresolved. This CDR3 comprises 12 residues. The germline CDR1 and CDR2 sequences are GTSNPN and SVGIG (reference sequence). Trimming took off 5 bases at V and 0 bases at J, with 6 bases between the two ends. The CDR3, as DNA: TGTGCCTGGTCCAGTAGCACAGATACGCAGTATTTT. This encodes CAWSSSTDTQYF.

The chain couples TRBV18 to TRBJ1-1, with 9 bases aligning to TRBD1. There are 14 residues in the CDR3. The V gene's germline CDR1 is KGHSH and CDR2 LQKENI. V shed 4 bases, J shed 4 bases, and the junction held 4 bases outside the gene matches. CDR3 sequence reads: CASSRDRAFTEAFF. The DNA for the CDR3 is TGTGCCAGCTCACGGGACAGGGCCTTCACTGAAGCTTTCTTT.

This chain connects TRBV7-9 to TRBJ2-3; the match to TRBD2 covers 11 bases. The V and J ends lost 1 base and 3 bases, in that order; junction bases with no gene match: 3. CDR3 length: 16 residues. From germline, CDR1 is SEHNR and CDR2 FQNEAQ (reference sequence). The CDR3 loop is CASSLELAGETDTQYF. The DNA for the CDR3 is TGTGCCAGCAGCTTAGAACTAGCGGGGGAAACAGATACGCAGTATTTT.

This rearrangement joins TRBV19 to TRBJ2-3; 7 positions agree with TRBD2. Germline CDR1 LNHDA, CDR2 SQIVND (reference sequence). J gave up 2 bases and V 9 bases, and 5 bases lay outside the gene matches. The length of the CDR3 is 13 residues. The CDR3 coding sequence is TGTGCCAGAAGCGGGATTCCCACAGATACGCAGTATTTT. Translated, it gives CARSGIPTDTQYF.

This clone occurred a few times. The CDR3 region has the DNA TGTGCCAGCAGTGACTCGGAGGACACCGGGGAGCTGTTTTTT. This encodes CASSDSEDTGELFF. The chain is built from TRBV6-4 and TRBJ2-2; tentative D call: TRBD2 (5 bases). CDR1 and CDR2 from the germline V gene are MRHNA and SNTAGT. V was trimmed by 0 bases and J by 3 bases, leaving 5 bases between them. The CDR3 has 14 residues.

V and J are TRBV7-9 and TRBJ2-1; TRBD1 is a possible D gene (6 bases). Trimming took 5 bases from V and 7 from J, leaving 12 bases between them. Germline V CDR1 and CDR2: SEHNR, FQNEAQ (reference sequence). The CDR3 totals 13 residues. The CDR3 DNA sequence: TGTGCCAGCAGCCCTATCAGGGGAAATGAGCAGTTCTTC. It encodes CASSPIRGNEQFF.

This chain uses TRBV5-1 with TRBJ2-7, with TRBD2 matching over 10 bases. Per the germline V gene, CDR1 is SGHRS and CDR2 is YFSETQ. The CDR3 sequence is 14 residues long. V was clipped by 3 bases and J by 6 bases; unmatched bases: 6. Here the CDR3 DNA reads TGCGCCAGCAGCTGGACTAGCGGTATACCCGAGCAGTACTTC. It specifies CASSWTSGIPEQYF.

This clone was seen a handful of times. The chain recombines TRBV7-2 with TRBJ2-1; 7 bases map to TRBD2. Germline trimming cut 4 bases from V and 0 bases from J; bases unmatched to any gene: 6. CDR1 and CDR2 (germline): SGHTA, FQGNSA. This CDR3 has 16 amino acids. CDR3: CASSSERGSSYNEQFF. CDR3 coding DNA: TGTGCCAGCAGCTCTGAGCGGGGAAGCTCCTACAATGAGCAGTTCTTC.

This chain uses TRBV5-5 with TRBJ1-2; D unresolved. V lost 0 bases to trimming and J lost 1 base, with 13 bases between them. The germline gives CDR1 SGHKS, CDR2 YYEKEE (reference sequence). This CDR3 comprises 16 residues. CDR3 in DNA: TGTGCCAGCAGCTTGGCCAGAAGGAGCGATAACTATGGCTACACCTTC. Its translation is CASSLARRSDNYGYTF.

This clone was recorded only once. The genes are TRBV7-9 and TRBJ2-7, with TRBD1 matching 7 bases. The junction had 13 bases not matched to a gene; V was cut back by 5 bases and J by 0 bases. This CDR3 region has 17 residues. Germline lookup yields CDR1 SEHNR and CDR2 FQNEAQ (reference sequence). DNA of the CDR3: TGTGCCAGCAGCCCCGCATGGGGACAGCGCGACTCCTACGAGCAGTACTTC. Translating gives CASSPAWGQRDSYEQYF. Full variable domain (outside the CDR3, taken from reference TRBV7-9 and TRBJ2-7): DTGVSQNPRHKITKRGQNVTFRCDPISEHNRLYWYRQTLGQGPEFLTYFQNEAQLEKSRLLSDRFSAERPKGSFSTLEIQRTEQGDSAMYLCASSPAWGQRDSYEQYFGPGTRLTVT.

The gene calls are TRBV27 and TRBJ1-1; D remains ambiguous. Per the germline V gene, CDR1 is MNHEY and CDR2 is SMNVEV (reference sequence). The CDR3 has 13 residues. Trimming stripped 4 bases from V and 1 base from J, with 7 bases between. The CDR3 bases are TGTGCCAGCAGTTACGAACAGAACACTGAAGCTTTCTTT. Residues: CASSYEQNTEAFF.

The CDR3 reads CASSETEHRSEAFF. CDR3 nucleotide sequence: TGTGCCAGCAGTGAGACGGAACACAGGTCTGAAGCTTTCTTT. J is TRBJ1-1 and V is TRBV2; weak D call: TRBD1 (5 bases). CDR3 length: 14 residues. The germline V gene encodes CDR1 SNHLY and CDR2 FYNNEI. V dropped 3 bases and J dropped 6 bases, with 14 bases sitting between them.

The rearrangement links TRBV20-1 to TRBJ2-7; the match to TRBD2 covers 11 bases. Germline CDR1 DFQATT, CDR2 SNEGSKA (reference sequence). This CDR3 contains 15 residues. V shed 3 bases, J shed 5 bases, and the junction held 9 bases outside the gene matches. The CDR3 is CSASSGLAGPNEQYF. CDR3 bases: TGCAGTGCTAGTTCCGGACTAGCGGGTCCCAACGAGCAGTACTTC.

In this sample, this clone turned up once. V is TRBV27 and J is TRBJ2-7, with D perhaps TRBD1 (6 bases). Germline CDR1 MNHEY, CDR2 SMNVEV (reference sequence). This CDR3 is built from 13 residues. Trimming shortened V by 4 bases and J by 12 bases, and 19 bases separated the two germline ends. CDR3 sequence reads: CASSSGTSEVRYF. The DNA of the CDR3 is TGTGCCAGCAGTTCCGGGACATCAGAGGTGCGGTACTTC.

This clone was observed a single time. CDR3 sequence (DNA): TGTGCCAGCAGCTTGAACAGGCGCGTTGGAGGCTACACCTTC. It translates to CASSLNRRVGGYTF. The chain employs TRBV5-8 and TRBJ1-2, with D perhaps TRBD1 (5 bases). Germline V gene data show CDR1 as SGHTS and CDR2 as YDEGEE. CDR3 length equals 14 residues. The V and J ends lost 1 base and 8 bases respectively, with 15 bases between them.

The chain recombines TRBV11-3 with TRBJ2-1; D unclear. Trimming stripped 3 bases from V and 10 bases from J, with 13 bases between. Germline V gene sequence: CDR1 SGHNT, CDR2 YENEEA. This CDR3 contains 13 residues. The CDR3 bases are TGTGCCAGCAGCTTTGGAGCCTTGTTCGAGCAGTTCTTC. Protein sequence: CASSFGALFEQFF.

This rearrangement joins TRBV7-9 to TRBJ2-5, with 11 positions matching TRBD2. CDR3 length: 15 residues. In germline, CDR1 is SEHNR, CDR2 FQNEAQ (reference sequence). After removal of 5 bases from V and 5 bases from J, the junction contained 7 bases not matched to a gene. The CDR3 nucleotides read TGTGCCAGCAGCCCCGCGTGGACTAGCGGGGAGACCCAGTACTTC. Protein sequence: CASSPAWTSGETQYF. The variable domain in full, with the rest retrieved from reference TRBV7-9 and TRBJ2-5, is DTGVSQNPRHKITKRGQNVTFRCDPISEHNRLYWYRQTLGQGPEFLTYFQNEAQLEKSRLLSDRFSAERPKGSFSTLEIQRTEQGDSAMYLCASSPAWTSGETQYFGPGTRLLVL.

The chain combines TRBV2 with TRBJ2-7, with D perhaps matching TRBD1 (5 bases). Germline CDR1 reads SNHLY; CDR2 reads FYNNEI. Trimming pared 2 bases from V and 5 bases from J, leaving 19 bases between. CDR3 size: 16 residues. This CDR3 is CASSESPGSDLHEQYF. In DNA form, the CDR3 reads TGTGCCAGCAGTGAATCTCCAGGGTCGGATTTGCACGAGCAGTACTTC.